This entry concerns a single T cell receptor beta chain. V gave up 6 bases and J gave up 0 bases; unmatched junction bases: 7. Germline values: CDR1 SGHRS, CDR2 YFSETQ. The length of the CDR3 is 15 residues. Assay: immunoSEQ multiplex PCR; the TCRdb copy retains only in-frame clones and omits some. The sample has 20,000 to 25,000 clones, about 89% seen once. The data originate from a study of T cell changes during pregnancy in multiple sclerosis. Sample: CD8+ T cells from peripheral blood mononuclear cells, taken in the first trimester of pregnancy. The sequence was collected from a female donor with multiple sclerosis, enrolled in a pregnancy study. V usage is TRBV5-1 and J usage is TRBJ2-7, with 9 positions matching TRBD2. CDR3 nucleotides: TGCGCCAGCACACCTAGCGGGACCTACTCCTACGAGCAGTACTTC. Its translation: CASTPSGTYSYEQYF.